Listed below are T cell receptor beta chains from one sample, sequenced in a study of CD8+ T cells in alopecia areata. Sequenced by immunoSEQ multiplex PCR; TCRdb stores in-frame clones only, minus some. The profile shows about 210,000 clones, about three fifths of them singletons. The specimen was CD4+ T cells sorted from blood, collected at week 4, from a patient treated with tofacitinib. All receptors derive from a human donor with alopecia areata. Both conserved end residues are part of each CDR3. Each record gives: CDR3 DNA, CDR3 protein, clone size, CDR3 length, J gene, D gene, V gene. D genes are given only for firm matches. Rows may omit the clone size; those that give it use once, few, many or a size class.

TGCAGCGCCCCCGGGGTCCCGAACTATGGCTACACCTTC | CSAPGVPNYGYTF | - | 13 | TRBJ1-2 | - | TRBV29-1
TGTGCCAGCAGCCCGGGACACAGCACAGATACGCAGTATTTT | CASSPGHSTDTQYF | - | 14 | TRBJ2-3 | - | TRBV7-2
TGTGCCAGCAGCCCAGACGGGTCTTCCGGGGAGCTGTTTTTT | CASSPDGSSGELFF | - | 14 | TRBJ2-2 | - | TRBV7-2
TGCGCCAGCAGCTCCACCGGACAGCAGGAGACCCAGTACTTC | CASSSTGQQETQYF | few | 14 | TRBJ2-5 | - | TRBV5-1
TGCGCCAGCAGCCGAGAAGTGGGGGGCTATGGCTACACCTTC | CASSREVGGYGYTF | - | 14 | TRBJ1-2 | - | TRBV4-3
TGTGCCTGGAGTGTACGGTACAGGGGGCAGGGGGCGAACACTGAAGCTTTCTTT | CAWSVRYRGQGANTEAFF | - | 18 | TRBJ1-1 | TRBD1 | TRBV30
TGTGCCAGCAGCTTCCGACAGGGAGGGGAGCAGTACTTC | CASSFRQGGEQYF | few | 13 | TRBJ2-7 | - | TRBV13
TGCGCCAGCAGCCAAGATGGACTTGCCAACACTGAAGCTTTCTTT | CASSQDGLANTEAFF | - | 15 | TRBJ1-1 | - | TRBV4-3
TGCAGCGTTGTTCCAGGGACAGAGACCCAGTACTTC | CSVVPGTETQYF | - | 12 | TRBJ2-5 | - | TRBV29-1
TGTGCCATCAGCCTACAGGAAAGGAACACTGAAGCTTTCTTT | CAISLQERNTEAFF | - | 14 | TRBJ1-1 | - | TRBV10-3
TGTGCCAGCTCTGGGACAGGGGTCTTCGAGCAGTACTTC | CASSGTGVFEQYF | - | 13 | TRBJ2-7 | TRBD1 | TRBV6-5
TGTGCCAGCAAGGAATCAGCTACCTACGAGCAGTACTTC | CASKESATYEQYF | - | 13 | TRBJ2-7 | - | TRBV2
TGTGCCAGTAGTCGGGCTAGCGGTCGGGAGACCCAGTACTTC | CASSRASGRETQYF | few | 14 | TRBJ2-5 | TRBD2 | TRBV19
TGCAGCGTTGTAGGGGGTCTGGGACAGCCCCAGCATTTT | CSVVGGLGQPQHF | - | 13 | TRBJ1-5 | - | TRBV29-1
TGTGCCAGCAGTCCGATTCGAACGAACACCGGGGAGCTGTTTTTT | CASSPIRTNTGELFF | - | 15 | TRBJ2-2 | - | TRBV27
TGTGCCAGCAGAGGGGTAGCCTCCTACGAGCAGTACTTC | CASRGVASYEQYF | - | 13 | TRBJ2-7 | - | TRBV6-5
TGTGCCAGCAGCCGTCGTGGGGACAGGAGCCCTTATAGCAATCAGCCCCAGCATTTT | CASSRRGDRSPYSNQPQHF | once | 19 | TRBJ1-5 | TRBD1 | TRBV6-9
TGTGCCAGCAGTGGGACAGGGTTAGGTACGCAGTATTTT | CASSGTGLGTQYF | - | 13 | TRBJ2-3 | TRBD1 | TRBV2
TGTGCCAGCAGCTTGTTGGGGGAACGAACGGAGCAGTACTTC | CASSLLGERTEQYF | - | 14 | TRBJ2-7 | - | TRBV7-9
TGTGCCTGGAGTGTACGCCTAGCGGGGGCAGAGACCCAGTACTTC | CAWSVRLAGAETQYF | - | 15 | TRBJ2-5 | TRBD2 | TRBV30
TGTGCCAGCAGCTTACAGGGGCTGAACTCTGAAGCTTTCTTT | CASSLQGLNSEAFF | once | 14 | TRBJ1-1 | - | TRBV7-3
TGCAGCGTGGGCCAGGTTGGCTATGAGCAGTTCTTC | CSVGQVGYEQFF | - | 12 | TRBJ2-1 | - | TRBV29-1